Listed here are 23 T cell receptor beta chains from one sample, sequenced in a study of regulatory T cells in long-lasting Graves disease. Researchers made TCR beta libraries by using iRepertoire HTBI primers and running Arm-PCR on CDR3 regions. MiXCR was run by TCRdb on the multiplex PCR reads, yielding one entry per CDR3 protein. The sample holds over 350,000 distinct CDR3 sequences, approximately 15% seen once. Specified time point: newly diagnosed GD, antithyroid drugs for less than 3 months. Preparation of the TCR library used RNA extracted from PBMCs. A further study also used this sample, focusing on T cells in Graves' hyperthyroidism and ophthalmopathy.

Sequencing used peripheral blood mononuclear cells (PBMCs), obtained at new diagnosis, from a patient treated with antithyroid drugs. The receptor source for this set is a woman aged 45-60 years with Graves disease.

This clonotype showed up many times. J is TRBJ2-7 and V is TRBV13; 8 positions agree with TRBD2. In germline, CDR1 is PRHDT, CDR2 FYEKMQ (reference sequence). The V gene end was trimmed by 6 bases and the J gene end by 1 base; junction bases not matched to a gene: 14. The CDR3 extends over 17 amino acids. CDR3: CASSEEAERGLSYEQYF. As DNA, the CDR3 is TGTGCCAGCAGTGAAGAAGCGGAGCGGGGGCTATCCTACGAGCAGTACTTC. Full variable domain (outside the CDR3, taken from reference TRBV13 and TRBJ2-7): AAGVIQSPRHLIKEKRETATLKCYPIPRHDTVYWYQQGPGQDPQFLISFYEKMQSDKGSIPDRFSAQQFSDYHSELNMSSLELGDSALYFCASSEEAERGLSYEQYFGPGTRLTVT.

V is TRBV24-1 and J is TRBJ1-1, with a weak D call TRBD1 (6 bases). From germline, CDR1 is KGHDR and CDR2 SFDVKD. Trimming stripped 2 bases from V and 3 bases from J, with 12 bases between. This CDR3 comprises 15 residues. CDR3 sequence (DNA): TGTGCCACCAGTGATTCAGGGGATTACCACACTGAAGCTTTCTTT. It codes for CATSDSGDYHTEAFF.

This clonotype was recorded many times. The chain is built from TRBV7-9 and TRBJ2-5; possible D gene TRBD1, 5 bases. CDR1 is SEHNR and CDR2 is FQNEAQ in the germline V gene (reference sequence). V lost 5 bases to trimming and J lost 2 bases, with 24 bases between them. The CDR3 sequence is 18 residues long. CDR3 coding DNA: TGTGCCAGCAGCCAAGAACTTGGTACATTACCAGGGCAAGAGACCCAGTACTTC. It yields the protein CASSQELGTLPGQETQYF.

Details on this clonotype: This likely reflects a read error, since a far larger clone is one base away. The V gene is TRBV5-1, the J gene TRBJ2-7; 9 bases match TRBD1. Germline lookup yields CDR1 SGHRS and CDR2 YFSETQ. This CDR3 is 15 amino acids long. The DNA for the CDR3 is TGTGCCAGCGGCCCAGAAGGACAGGGGCATATCGAGCAGTACTTC. Its protein is CASGPEGQGHIEQYF.

The sample holds many counts of this clonotype. V is TRBV28 and J is TRBJ2-7; possibly TRBD1 for D (6 bases). Trimming pared 8 bases from V and 2 bases from J, leaving 16 bases between. This CDR3 has 14 residues. The germline gives CDR1 MDHEN, CDR2 SYDVKM. CDR3 sequence: CASAVNRETYEQYF. The CDR3 bases are TGTGCCAGCGCAGTTAACAGGGAAACCTACGAGCAGTACTTC.

This clonotype was observed many times. This chain links TRBV4-1 with TRBJ2-7, with D maybe TRBD2 (7 bases). The V end was cut by 2 bases, the J end by 7 bases, with 21 bases between. The CDR3 is made up of 16 amino acids. Per germline, CDR1 MGHRA and CDR2 YSYEKL. CDR3 residues: CASSQRPVFGGREQYF. Here the CDR3 DNA reads TGCGCCAGCAGCCAACGTCCCGTTTTCGGGGGGCGTGAGCAGTACTTC.

The CDR3 region has the DNA TGTGCCAGCAGTCCAGGGACCCTCCTCCAAGAGACCCAGTACTTC. Amino acid sequence: CASSPGTLLQETQYF. The chain uses TRBV25-1 and TRBJ2-5; D might be TRBD1 or TRBD2, each matching 5 bases. Between the trimmed V and J ends, which lost 5 bases and 1 base, there was a span of 14 bases. The CDR3 runs 15 residues. Germline CDR1 MGHDK, CDR2 SYGVNS.

This clonotype was recorded at least ten times. The chain carries TRBV6-5 and TRBJ2-7, with 12 bases identical to TRBD2. Germline V gene lookup returns CDR1 MNHEY and CDR2 SVGAGI. After removal of 4 bases from V and 2 bases from J, the junction contained 12 bases not matched to a gene. This CDR3 spans 18 amino acids. The DNA of the CDR3 is TGTGCCAGCAGTTCCACCCTCGCTAGGACTAGCGGGACCTACGAGCAGTACTTC. It codes for CASSSTLARTSGTYEQYF.

This clonotype was counted between two and nine times. The chain links TRBV28 to TRBJ1-4; 7 bases map to TRBD1. The CDR3 is 14 amino acids. CDR1 and CDR2 (germline): MDHEN, SYDVKM. The junction had 8 bases not matched to a gene; V was cut back by 5 bases and J by 8 bases. The CDR3 DNA reads TGTGCCAGCAGTCGTCCGACAGGGAGGGAAAAACTGTTTTTT. It codes for CASSRPTGREKLFF.

This clonotype came up a few times. The junction does not match germline at one end; this may be a read error. The genes are TRBV3-1 and TRBJ2-1; D might be TRBD2 (7 bases). Per germline, CDR1 LGHDT and CDR2 YNNKEL (reference sequence). The CDR3 spans 17 residues. As DNA, the CDR3 is TGTGCCAGCAGCCCGGGGGGCCTTCCCACTGCCTACAATGAGCAGTCCTTC. Protein product: CASSPGGLPTAYNEQSF.

At least ten counts were recorded for this clonotype. This chain connects TRBV9 to TRBJ2-2; 7 positions agree with TRBD2. This CDR3 region has 17 residues. Per germline, CDR1 SGDLS and CDR2 YYNGEE. V lost 0 bases to trimming and J lost 0 bases; unmatched junction nucleotides: 5. CDR3 bases: TGTGCCAGCAGCGTAGCCGCGGGAGTAACGAACACCGGGGAGCTGTTTTTT. This codes for CASSVAAGVTNTGELFF. The variable domain in full, with the rest retrieved from reference TRBV9 and TRBJ2-2, is DSGVTQTPKHLITATGQRVTLRCSPRSGDLSVYWYQQSLDQGLQFLIQYYNGEERAKGNILERFSAQQFPDLHSELNLSSLELGDSALYFCASSVAAGVTNTGELFFGEGSRLTVL.

The chain joins TRBV18 to TRBJ2-1, with D perhaps matching TRBD1 (6 bases). This CDR3 is 15 amino acids long. Germline V gene data show CDR1 as KGHSH and CDR2 as LQKENI. V was clipped by 4 bases and J by 9 bases, with 19 bases between them. The CDR3 bases are TGTGCCAGCTCACTAGGCGTACAGGGTCACGGTGAGCAGTTCTTC. Its protein is CASSLGVQGHGEQFF.

In its sample, this clonotype was seen many times. V gene TRBV7-9 combines with J gene TRBJ1-2, with D perhaps matching TRBD1 (5 bases). Trimming shortened V by 2 bases and J by 1 base, and 20 bases separated the two germline ends. From germline, CDR1 is SEHNR and CDR2 FQNEAQ (reference sequence). This CDR3 has 18 amino acids. In DNA form, the CDR3 reads TGTGCCAGCAGCTTACTACCGGGACCGGACTTGTTTAACTATGGCTACACCTTC. It translates to CASSLLPGPDLFNYGYTF.

V and J are TRBV5-1 and TRBJ2-5, with TRBD1 matching 7 bases. CDR1 and CDR2 from the germline V gene are SGHRS and YFSETQ. V was pared by 4 bases and J by 3 bases, with 6 bases of the junction left unmatched. The CDR3 has 14 amino acids. CDR3 region: CASSVTGTEETQYF. In DNA form, the CDR3 reads TGCGCCAGCAGCGTGACCGGGACAGAAGAGACCCAGTACTTC.

V and J are TRBV3-1 and TRBJ2-1; 13 bases line up with TRBD2. The trim removed 5 bases at V and 7 bases at J, leaving 8 bases unmatched. CDR3 length: 16 residues. Germline-derived CDR1 and CDR2 are LGHDT and YNNKEL (reference sequence). The CDR3 DNA sequence: TGTGCCAGCAGCTCCCAAACTAGCGGGAGGGGAAATGAGCAGTTCTTC. Protein product: CASSSQTSGRGNEQFF.

DNA of the CDR3: TGTGCCAGCAAAGGGACTAGCGGAGGGATGTACAATGAGCAGTTCTTC. Amino acids: CASKGTSGGMYNEQFF. The chain carries TRBV7-9 and TRBJ2-1; 11 bases map to TRBD2. V shed 7 bases, J shed 4 bases, and the junction held 9 bases outside the gene matches. The CDR3 totals 16 residues. Per the germline V gene, CDR1 is SEHNR and CDR2 is FQNEAQ (reference sequence). Filled out from reference TRBV7-9 and TRBJ2-1, the complete variable domain reads DTGVSQNPRHKITKRGQNVTFRCDPISEHNRLYWYRQTLGQGPEFLTYFQNEAQLEKSRLLSDRFSAERPKGSFSTLEIQRTEQGDSAMYLCASKGTSGGMYNEQFFGPGTRLTVL.

This chain uses TRBV28 with TRBJ1-3, with D tentatively TRBD1 (6 bases). This CDR3 is built from 16 residues. Trimming pared 5 bases from V and 0 bases from J, leaving 14 bases between. The germline CDR1 and CDR2 sequences are MDHEN and SYDVKM. The CDR3 DNA follows: TGTGCCAGCAGTCCCGGGGACACCTCCTCTGGAAACACCATATATTTT. Encoded protein: CASSPGDTSSGNTIYF.

The V gene is TRBV2, the J gene TRBJ2-7; 9 bases are a match to TRBD1. The germline V gene has CDR1 SNHLY and CDR2 FYNNEI. V gave up 7 bases and J gave up 0 bases; unmatched junction bases: 4. CDR3 length equals 14 residues. CDR3 coding DNA: TGTGCCAGCAAATTGGGACAGGGCTCCTACGAGCAGTACTTC. Translated, it gives CASKLGQGSYEQYF.

As concerns this clonotype: This likely reflects a read error, since a far larger clone is one base away. The rearrangement joins TRBV14 to TRBJ1-1, with unresolved D. This CDR3 is 13 amino acids long. V dropped 3 bases and J dropped 1 base, with 6 bases sitting between them. Germline CDR1 reads SGHDN; CDR2 reads FVKESK. CDR3 residues: CASSHGENTEAFF. The CDR3 DNA is TGTGCCAGCAGCCATGGGGAGAACACTGAAGCTTTCTTT.

In its sample, this clonotype was seen a few times. The V gene is TRBV7-2, the J gene TRBJ2-3, with TRBD2 matching over 13 bases. Losses at the gene ends were 3 bases for V and 3 bases for J; bases not matched to a gene: 6. Germline values: CDR1 SGHTA, CDR2 FQGNSA. The CDR3 runs 17 residues. This CDR3 is CASSFRLAGGGTDTQYF. The CDR3 nucleotides are TGTGCCAGCAGCTTCAGACTAGCGGGAGGAGGGACAGATACGCAGTATTTT. The full variable domain, in which reference TRBV7-2 and TRBJ2-3 provide the parts outside the CDR3, is GAGVSQSPSNKVTEKGKDVELRCDPISGHTALYWYRQSLGQGLEFLIYFQGNSAPDKSGLPSDRFSAERTGGSVSTLTIQRTQQEDSAVYLCASSFRLAGGGTDTQYFGPGTRLTVL.

This chain links TRBV7-6 with TRBJ2-6; 11 bases agree with TRBD2. The CDR3 has 17 residues. V lost 5 bases and J lost 2; bases outside the gene matches: 5. The germline CDR1 and CDR2 sequences are SGHVS and FNYEAQ. The CDR3 nucleotides are TGTGCCAGCAGCCCTCGACTAGCGGGAACTGGGGCCAACGTCCTGACTTTC. Protein sequence: CASSPRLAGTGANVLTF.

The sample holds many counts of this clonotype. This chain links TRBV7-3 with TRBJ2-5; TRBD1 matches 11 bases. From germline, CDR1 is SGHTA and CDR2 FQGTGA. V was clipped by 5 bases and J by 5 bases; unmatched bases: 10. This CDR3 region has 16 residues. This chain's CDR3 is CASSPIGTGGQETQYF. For the CDR3, the DNA is TGTGCCAGCAGCCCGATCGGGACAGGGGGACAGGAGACCCAGTACTTC.

V is TRBV28 and J is TRBJ2-7; D is undetermined. The V gene's germline CDR1 is MDHEN and CDR2 SYDVKM. V lost 1 base and J 2 bases, leaving 6 bases between the germline ends. This CDR3 spans 13 amino acids. For the CDR3, the DNA is TGTGCCAGCAGTTTATTGTCCCCCTACGAGCAGTACTTC. This sequence encodes CASSLLSPYEQYF.